Described below is a single T cell receptor (beta chain) sequence and its context. Profiled with immunoSEQ multiplex PCR; TCRdb holds only in-frame clones, not every one. The data show fewer than 95,000 clones, roughly 86% seen once. The germline V gene has CDR1 LNHDA and CDR2 SQIVND (reference sequence). Between the trimmed V and J ends, which lost 3 bases and 8 bases, there was a span of 22 bases. The CDR3 spans 16 residues. This entry is derived from a study of control samples from healthy donors and cancer patients. This TCR derives from a man aged 25 to 40 in good health. The sample consisted of blood. V and J are TRBV19 and TRBJ1-2; D might be TRBD1 (5 bases). This chain's CDR3 is CASSIGTGTILGGYTF. The CDR3 nucleotides are TGTGCCAGTAGTATCGGTACCGGGACTATTCTTGGGGGCTACACCTTC.